This T cell receptor beta chain was captured in a study of T-cell memory formation after mild COVID-19. Notes on the study in general: Several responding clones turned up in pre-infection memory, indicating that cross-reactive memory may have taken part. Clones that shrank (day 15 to 85) were balanced CD4/CD8, whereas later expanders leaned CD4+.

Constant-segment-primed 5'RACE gave TCR alpha and TCR beta cDNA libraries with sample barcodes and UMIs. One entry per CDR3 protein results from TCRdb running MiXCR on the 5' RACE reads. The table records approximately 490,000 distinct CDR3 sequences, 20% of them present only once. This CDR3 comprises 10 residues. Looked up from germline, CDR1 is SEHNR and CDR2 is FQNEAQ (reference sequence). Trimming cost V 7 bases and J 7 bases, with 8 bases left between them. Turning to this clonotype: Its antigen is unidentified.

This chain links TRBV7-9 with TRBJ2-7, with no clear D. The sequenced sample was PBMCs or a T cell subset sorted from them (not recorded which). The sequence was collected from an adult woman who had mild COVID-19 (a few samples of this study predate the infection). Cell type and time point are not known. Here the CDR3 DNA reads TGTGCCAGCAAAGGAAGGGAGCAGTACTTC. Translation: CASKGREQYF.